This T cell receptor (beta chain) appears in the sequencing data of a study of T cells in Graves' hyperthyroidism and ophthalmopathy (dated by TCRdb to between 2019 and 2020). For the wider study: Peripheral blood was collected at initial diagnosis, before any treatment. A discovery cohort of about a hundred patients, roughly 45 with Graves' ophthalmopathy and 57 with stable Graves' hyperthyroidism, was used to find distinguishing TCR V-J signatures. An independent validation cohort of under 20 hyperthyroidism patients and about 16 patients who later progressed to ophthalmopathy tested prospective prediction of ophthalmopathy. The 100 discovery patients were divided at random into training and test sets in a 7:3 ratio. In addition, the study compared T-cell repertoires in thyroid tissue and in blood from roughly 6 Graves' hyperthyroidism patients. Following sampling, methimazole starting at 30 mg daily was given to hyperthyroidism patients, and high-dose intravenous methylprednisolone was given to ophthalmopathy patients. TCR Vbeta CDR3 sequencing of 135 peripheral blood samples (under 45 ophthalmopathy, 70 to 85 hyperthyroidism and roughly 17 progressor patients) is reported in the paper.

Germline trimming: 1 base from V, 6 bases from J; junction bases outside gene matches: 7. The germline V gene (reference sequence) supplies CDR1 LNHNV and CDR2 YYDKDF. CDR3 length: 16 amino acids, cysteine to phenylalanine. CDR3 DNA only is kept here, 48 bases in frame from base 1. The research as a whole found: Blood samples also contained most of the expanded thyroid clonotypes (frequency above 0.001), which suggests that blood repertoires may reflect thyroid immune responses. No statistical method was used to set the sample size in advance, and investigators knew the group allocation. A 13 V-J signature model separated ophthalmopathy from stable hyperthyroidism, with 87.88% sensitivity and roughly 82% specificity in cross-validation and 80%/75% in testing. In validation, the model predicted progression to ophthalmopathy with roughly 66% sensitivity and 72% to 85% specificity, a median of about 6 months before onset.

On this clonotype: No cognate antigen has been identified for it. Per-base quality was not reported, and no clone a single base away is much larger than it.

Stable Graves' hyperthyroidism was defined as the absence of progression to ophthalmopathy over 18 months of follow-up. Hyperthyroidism patients were newly diagnosed, with disease duration under 2 months, and aged 18 to 65 years. Any patient with an uncontrolled infection, another autoimmune disease, pregnancy or lactation was excluded. Diagnoses were based on clinical symptoms, serum thyroxine and TRAb, thyroid ultrasound and orbital computed tomography. Ficoll-Paque density gradient centrifugation was used to isolate PBMCs from about 10 ml of fresh peripheral blood. Trizol reagent was used to extract total RNA, and RNA quality was then checked on an Agilent 2100 Bioanalyzer. Amplification of TCR beta CDR3 regions was carried out from RNA transcripts. The first round of RT-PCR for the TCR CDR3 was performed with the HTBI primer set and the Qiagen OneStep RT-PCR kit. Libraries were constructed in a second round of multiplex PCR, after which size selection and purification were carried out. Paired-end sequencing of the libraries was performed with 100 bp reads on an Illumina HiSeq2000. On the study's bioinformatics: Raw data were processed with SOAPnuke, discarding reads with adapters, uncalled bases, mean Phred below 15, or no exact constant-primer or identifier match. COPE v1.2.5 was used to merge the high-quality paired reads, and each unique nucleotide sequence was defined as a clonotype. MiTCR v1.1 was used to align the clonotypes against IMGT TRBV, TRBD and TRBJ reference segments. The analysis included only V-J combinations with a frequency above 0.0001, which together covered around 99% of the repertoires. The TCS score was defined as the ratio of F50 (clonal expansion) to E x V (chaos), calculated using BLOSUM62-based TCRdist between CDR3 peptides within each V-J. Welch's t-statistics and random forest reduced 500 to 650 V-J features to fewer than 15, which were used in a naive Bayes classifier (R e1071). TCRdb's own reprocessing of the public reads used fastp at Q25 and MiXCR and kept productive beta chains. Entries that share a CDR3 protein sequence are merged under the most common genes and DNA. The V and J calls come from TCRdb's annotation, not from the publication. In this sample the table shows about 210,000 distinct CDR3 sequences, more than 15% of which occur a single time. The ten largest account for approximately 50% of the sample.

This chain is built from TRBV15 and TRBJ2-2; 8 of the junction bases match TRBD2. The sequencing sample was made of blood. The source of this sequence is a middle-aged man with Graves' hyperthyroidism. The CDR3 region: CATSRVRLASSGELFF. The bases read TGTGCCACCAGCAGAGTGAGACTAGCGAGTTCCGGGGAGCTGTTTTTT.